The TCR beta chain described here comes from a study of cytomegalovirus exposure and HLA in healthy donors. In the PCR, 60 Vbeta and 13 Jbeta primers were used. The data were produced by immunoSEQ multiplex PCR, yet TCRdb's version contains in-frame clones alone and is incomplete. The sample records some 100,000 clones, 74% being singletons. Of note for this clone: The antigen remains undetermined.

The V gene end was trimmed by 7 bases and the J gene end by 3 bases; junction bases not matched to a gene: 10. Germline assignment: CDR1 LNHDA and CDR2 SQIVND (reference sequence). This CDR3 contains 15 residues. Each donor was nominally healthy when sampled (though unrecorded immune exposures were likely). Study-level points and caveats: For most TCR beta V segments, an earlier analysis put the productive rate at about 87% or about 30% of the time. Later examination showed HLA-associated TCR beta chains had greater clonal expansion than equally common others.

The rearrangement uses TRBV19 and TRBJ1-2; TRBD1 aligns across 8 bases. The sequencing input was PBMCs. This sequence originates from a human donor in good health. In DNA form, the CDR3 reads TGTGCCAGTAACTCGGACAGGGCAGTTGACTATGGCTACACCTTC. It specifies CASNSDRAVDYGYTF.